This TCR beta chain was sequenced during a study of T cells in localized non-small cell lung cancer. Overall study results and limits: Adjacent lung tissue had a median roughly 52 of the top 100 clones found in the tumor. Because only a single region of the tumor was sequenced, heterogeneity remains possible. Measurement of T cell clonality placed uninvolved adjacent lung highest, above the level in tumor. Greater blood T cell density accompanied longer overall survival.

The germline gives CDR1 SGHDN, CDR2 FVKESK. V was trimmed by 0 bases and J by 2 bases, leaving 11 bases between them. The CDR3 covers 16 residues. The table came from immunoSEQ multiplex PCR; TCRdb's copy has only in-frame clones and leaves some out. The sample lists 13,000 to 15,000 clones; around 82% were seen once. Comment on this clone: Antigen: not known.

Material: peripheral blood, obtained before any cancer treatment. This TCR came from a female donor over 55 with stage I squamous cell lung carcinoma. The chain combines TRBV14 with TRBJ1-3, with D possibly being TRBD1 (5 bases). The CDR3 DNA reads TGTGCCAGCAGCCAAGATCTGTCAGGGACTGGAAACACCATATATTTT. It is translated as CASSQDLSGTGNTIYF.